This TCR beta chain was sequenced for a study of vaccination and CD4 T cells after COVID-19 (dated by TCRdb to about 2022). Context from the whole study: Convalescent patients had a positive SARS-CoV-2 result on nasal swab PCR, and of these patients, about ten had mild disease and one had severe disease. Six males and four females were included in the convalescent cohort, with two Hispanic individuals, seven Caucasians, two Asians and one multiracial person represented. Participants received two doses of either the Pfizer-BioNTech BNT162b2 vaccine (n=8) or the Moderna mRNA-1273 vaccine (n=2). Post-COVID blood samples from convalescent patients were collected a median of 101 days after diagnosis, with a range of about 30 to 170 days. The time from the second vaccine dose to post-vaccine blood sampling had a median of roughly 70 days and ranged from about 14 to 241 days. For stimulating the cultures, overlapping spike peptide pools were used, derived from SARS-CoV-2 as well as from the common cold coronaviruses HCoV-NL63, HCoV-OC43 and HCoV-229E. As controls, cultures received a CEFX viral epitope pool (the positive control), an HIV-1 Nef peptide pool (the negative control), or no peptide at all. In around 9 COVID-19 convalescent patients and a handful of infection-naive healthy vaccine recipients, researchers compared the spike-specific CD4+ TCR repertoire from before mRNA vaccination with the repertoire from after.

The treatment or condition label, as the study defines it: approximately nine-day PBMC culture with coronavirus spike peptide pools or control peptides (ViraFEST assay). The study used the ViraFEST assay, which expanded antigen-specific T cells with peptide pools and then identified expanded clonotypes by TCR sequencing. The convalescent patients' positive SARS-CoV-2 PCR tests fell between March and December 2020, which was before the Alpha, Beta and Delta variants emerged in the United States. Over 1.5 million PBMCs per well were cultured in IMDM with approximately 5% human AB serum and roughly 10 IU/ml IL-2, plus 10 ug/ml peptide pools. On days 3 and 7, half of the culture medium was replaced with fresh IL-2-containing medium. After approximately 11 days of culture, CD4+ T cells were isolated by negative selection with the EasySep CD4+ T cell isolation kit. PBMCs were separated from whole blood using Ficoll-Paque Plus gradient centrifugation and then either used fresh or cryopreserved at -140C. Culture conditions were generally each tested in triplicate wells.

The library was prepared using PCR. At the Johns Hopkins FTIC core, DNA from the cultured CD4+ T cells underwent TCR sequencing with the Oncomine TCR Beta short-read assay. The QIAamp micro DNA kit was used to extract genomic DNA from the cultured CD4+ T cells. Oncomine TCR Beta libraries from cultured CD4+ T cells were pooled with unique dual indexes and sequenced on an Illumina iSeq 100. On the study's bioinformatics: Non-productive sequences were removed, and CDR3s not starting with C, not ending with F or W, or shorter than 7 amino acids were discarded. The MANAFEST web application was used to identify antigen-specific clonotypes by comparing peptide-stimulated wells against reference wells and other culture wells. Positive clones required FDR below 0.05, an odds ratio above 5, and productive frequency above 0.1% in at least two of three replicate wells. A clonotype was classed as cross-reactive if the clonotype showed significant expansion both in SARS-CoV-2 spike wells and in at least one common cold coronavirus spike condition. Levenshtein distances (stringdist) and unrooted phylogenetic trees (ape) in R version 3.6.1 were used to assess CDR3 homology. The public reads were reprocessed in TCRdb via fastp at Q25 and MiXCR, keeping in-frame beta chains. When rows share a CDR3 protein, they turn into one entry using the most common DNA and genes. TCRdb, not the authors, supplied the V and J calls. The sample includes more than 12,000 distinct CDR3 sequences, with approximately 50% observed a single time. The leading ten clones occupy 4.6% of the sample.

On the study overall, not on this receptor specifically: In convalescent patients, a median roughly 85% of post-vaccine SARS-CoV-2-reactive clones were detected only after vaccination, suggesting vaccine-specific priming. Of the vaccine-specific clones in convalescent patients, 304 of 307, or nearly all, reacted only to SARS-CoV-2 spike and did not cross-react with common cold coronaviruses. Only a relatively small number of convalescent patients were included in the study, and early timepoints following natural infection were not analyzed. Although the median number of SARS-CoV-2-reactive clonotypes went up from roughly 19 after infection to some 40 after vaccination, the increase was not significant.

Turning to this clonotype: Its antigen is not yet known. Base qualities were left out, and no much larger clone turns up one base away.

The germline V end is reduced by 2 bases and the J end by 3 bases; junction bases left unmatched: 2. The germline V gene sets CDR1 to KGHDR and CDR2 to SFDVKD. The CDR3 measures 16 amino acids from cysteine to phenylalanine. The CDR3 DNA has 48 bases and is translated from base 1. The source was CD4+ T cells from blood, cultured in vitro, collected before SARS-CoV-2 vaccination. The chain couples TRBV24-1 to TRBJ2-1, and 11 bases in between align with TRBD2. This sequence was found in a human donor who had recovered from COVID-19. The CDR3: CATSDSGTSGYNEQFF. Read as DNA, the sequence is TGTGCCACCAGTGATTCCGGGACTAGCGGCTACAATGAGCAGTTCTTC.